The T cell receptor (beta chain) described here comes from a study of T cell repertoires in cytomegalovirus infection. Study context: CMV epitopes used comprised recently identified HLA-C-restricted ones and well-studied HLA-B-restricted ones. Study outcomes and limitations: Carriers of CMV plus the relevant HLA were identified by cumulative public TCR beta family frequency. Dominating the ex vivo response were TCR beta clonotypes that were CMV-specific and HLA-C-restricted.

The CDR3 extends over 15 amino acids. J lost 3 bases, V lost 4 bases, and 9 bases had no gene match. CDR1 and CDR2 from the germline V gene are MNHEY and SVGAGI. Turning to this clonotype: No antigen is known for it.

Each CDR3 protein is one row after TCRdb ran MiXCR on the reads. The sample yields about half a million distinct CDR3 sequences, 33% seen once. V gene TRBV6-5 combines with J gene TRBJ2-7; 7 bases are shared with TRBD2. The sequence derives from a human donor in good health (CMV status not recorded). Some clones in this sample may be carry-over from other donors' samples. Sequencing used cultured PBMCs, obtained from culture after CMV antigen stimulation. The CDR3 region is CASSSKRGLHYEQYF. The CDR3 bases are TGTGCCAGCAGTTCCAAACGGGGACTACACTACGAGCAGTACTTC.